These 14 T cell receptor beta chains originate from one sample sequenced in a study of cytomegalovirus exposure and HLA in healthy donors. This PCR relied on a set of 60 Vbeta primers and 13 Jbeta primers. The protocol was immunoSEQ multiplex PCR, while the TCRdb copy is restricted to in-frame clones and leaves out a portion. Of 100,000 to 150,000 clones in the sample, 74% were seen once. The specimen sequenced was PBMCs. All receptors come from a male donor in good health and CMV-seronegative.

The chain uses TRBV15 and TRBJ2-1; 8 positions match TRBD1. The germline V gene has CDR1 LNHNV and CDR2 YYDKDF (reference sequence). This CDR3 is built from 15 residues. The V gene end was trimmed by 5 bases and the J gene end by 7 bases; junction bases not matched to a gene: 10. This chain's CDR3 is CATSGRQGPGNEQFF. CDR3 bases: TGTGCCACCAGCGGCAGACAGGGGCCGGGAAATGAGCAGTTCTTC.

The CDR3 DNA reads as TGTGCCAGTAGTGTCGGACAGCCCTACGAGCAGTACTTC. Translating gives CASSVGQPYEQYF. J is TRBJ2-7 and V is TRBV19, with TRBD1 as a possible D gene (6 bases). V was shortened by 5 bases and J by 2 bases, with 10 bases between the two germline ends. Germline CDR1 and CDR2: LNHDA and SQIVND (reference sequence). The CDR3 consists of 13 residues.

This chain links TRBV28 with TRBJ2-4; 11 bases are shared with TRBD2. Germline lookup yields CDR1 MDHEN and CDR2 SYDVKM. This CDR3 spans 17 amino acids. Unmatched junction bases numbered 7, after V lost 6 bases and J lost 0 bases. The CDR3 sequence is CASSPRLAGLAKNIQYF. The CDR3 bases are TGTGCCAGCAGCCCAAGACTAGCGGGACTAGCCAAAAACATTCAGTACTTC.

The chain carries TRBV7-2 and TRBJ1-3; D remains ambiguous. Germline CDR1 reads SGHTA; CDR2 reads FQGNSA. CDR3 size: 14 residues. Trimming left V 4 bases short and J 7 bases short, with 14 bases between. The CDR3 DNA reads as TGTGCCAGCAGCTCCGACGGGATCGGTAACACCATATATTTT. Translated, it gives CASSSDGIGNTIYF.

The rearrangement uses TRBV6-6 and TRBJ2-3, with unresolved D. Per the germline V gene, CDR1 is MNHNY and CDR2 is SVGAGI (reference sequence). The length of the CDR3 is 13 residues. V was trimmed by 4 bases and J by 4 bases, leaving 9 bases between them. The CDR3, as DNA: TGTGCCAGCAGTTTATCCTACCCAGATACGCAGTATTTT. Translation: CASSLSYPDTQYF.

Turning to this clone: The CDR3 ends on some other residue instead of the conserved phenylalanine or tryptophan, so this is likely a read error. Because the CDR3's place on the DNA is in doubt, the DNA is left out and the CDR3 is given as listed by TCRdb. The chain joins TRBV11-3 to TRBJ1-2. The germline gives CDR1 SGHNT, CDR2 YENEEA. The CDR3 is 11 residues long, ends included. CDR3 residues: CASSYGLVRLS.

The V and J genes are TRBV28 and TRBJ1-5; D not resolved. The CDR3 spans 15 residues. Trimming left V 3 bases short and J 4 bases short, with 13 bases between. Germline CDR1 MDHEN, CDR2 SYDVKM. This CDR3 reads CASSFLTTPNQPQHF. CDR3 in DNA: TGTGCCAGCAGTTTCCTGACGACACCAAATCAGCCCCAGCATTTT.

The chain couples TRBV29-1 to TRBJ1-2; D remains ambiguous. V was trimmed by 7 bases and J by 0 bases, leaving 9 bases between them. This CDR3 region has 12 residues. Germline lookup yields CDR1 SQVTM and CDR2 ANQGSEA. CDR3 bases: TGCAGCGCCTCCCCCTCTAACTATGGCTACACCTTC. Translated, it gives CSASPSNYGYTF.

V usage is TRBV10-3 and J usage is TRBJ2-7; D is unresolved. Germline assignment: CDR1 ENHRY and CDR2 SYGVKD. V shed 6 bases and J shed 0 bases, with 9 bases lying between them. CDR3 length equals 13 residues. This chain's CDR3 is CAIRIHSSYEQYF. CDR3 coding DNA: TGTGCCATCAGGATCCATAGCTCCTACGAGCAGTACTTC.

This chain joins TRBV7-2 and TRBJ2-7; D call uncertain. V was pared by 1 base and J by 0 bases, with 4 bases between. Germline CDR1 is SGHTA and CDR2 is FQGNSA. The length of the CDR3 is 13 residues. As DNA, the CDR3 is TGTGCCAGCAGCTTAGGCGACTCCTACGAGCAGTACTTC. It codes for CASSLGDSYEQYF.

The chain joins TRBV27 to TRBJ1-5; no clear D gene. Germline CDR1 MNHEY, CDR2 SMNVEV (reference sequence). This CDR3 is 16 amino acids long. Trimming took off 2 bases at V and 5 bases at J, with 16 bases between the two ends. Here the CDR3 reads CASSLGMARFYQPQHF. CDR3 DNA: TGTGCCAGCAGTTTAGGAATGGCCAGGTTCTATCAGCCCCAGCATTTT.

This rearrangement joins TRBV5-4 to TRBJ2-6, with 11 bases lining up with TRBD1. In germline, CDR1 is SGHNT, CDR2 YYREEE (reference sequence). V was pared by 1 base and J by 3 bases, with 3 bases of the junction left unmatched. The CDR3 is 17 residues long. The CDR3 sequence: CASSLRDRGVGANVLTF. CDR3 nucleotides: TGTGCCAGCAGCTTGAGGGACAGGGGGGTTGGGGCCAACGTCCTGACTTTC.

This clone was observed once. V is TRBV7-3 and J is TRBJ1-5, with D unclear. The germline V gene encodes CDR1 SGHTA and CDR2 FQGTGA. This CDR3 has 19 amino acids. V was clipped by 3 bases and J by 5 bases, with 26 bases between them. The CDR3 DNA sequence: TGTGCCAGCAGCTTCAGATCTCGACCAGATGTAAACGGGGATCAGCCCCAGCATTTT. Its protein is CASSFRSRPDVNGDQPQHF. Together with reference TRBV7-3 and TRBJ1-5, the CDR3 gives the full variable domain: GAGVSQTPSNKVTEKGKYVELRCDPISGHTALYWYRQSLGQGPEFLIYFQGTGAADDSGLPNDRFFAVRPEGSVSTLKIQRTERGDSAVYLCASSFRSRPDVNGDQPQHFGDGTRLSIL.

The rearrangement links TRBV5-4 to TRBJ2-5; D gene unclear. Germline V gene data show CDR1 as SGHNT and CDR2 as YYREEE (reference sequence). This CDR3 comprises 13 residues. Trimming stripped 7 bases from V and 5 bases from J, with 15 bases between. The chain's CDR3 is CASRPRGWETQYF. CDR3 nucleotide sequence: TGTGCCAGCCGACCTAGAGGTTGGGAGACCCAGTACTTC.